Below, 8 T cell receptor beta chains from the same sample are listed, as sequenced in a study of blood T cell repertoires in COVID-19. The method was immunoSEQ multiplex PCR; TCRdb's version includes in-frame clones alone and lacks a portion of them. The data show tens of thousands of clones, around 77% seen once. The sample was peripheral blood. The receptors stem from a man between 65 and 85 years old with COVID-19, enrolled during active disease.

This chain joins TRBV5-4 and TRBJ2-1; 10 bases map to TRBD2. V shed 4 bases, J shed 3 bases, and the junction held 10 bases outside the gene matches. Germline assignment: CDR1 SGHNT and CDR2 YYREEE (reference sequence). The CDR3 extends over 17 amino acids. CDR3 sequence: CASSKTSASGSYNEQFF. The CDR3 DNA sequence: TGTGCCAGCAGCAAAACCTCGGCTAGCGGGAGCTACAATGAGCAGTTCTTC.

The rearrangement joins TRBV7-2 to TRBJ2-2, with TRBD2 matching 9 bases. Germline-derived CDR1 and CDR2 are SGHTA and FQGNSA. J gave up 4 bases and V 2 bases, and 8 bases lay outside the gene matches. CDR3 size: 17 residues. As DNA, the CDR3 is TGTGCCAGCAGCTTATCCTCCGCGACTAGCGGCACCGGGGAGCTGTTTTTT. This encodes CASSLSSATSGTGELFF.

This rearrangement joins TRBV6-1 to TRBJ2-1, with D possibly TRBD2 on 5 matching bases. V dropped 3 bases and J dropped 11 bases, with 17 bases sitting between them. This CDR3 region has 14 residues. CDR1 and CDR2 (germline): MNHNS, SASEGT. The chain's CDR3 is CASSEMLEGPKQFF. The CDR3 DNA sequence: TGTGCCAGCAGTGAGATGCTAGAGGGCCCTAAGCAGTTCTTC.

The DNA for the CDR3 is TGTGCCAGCAGTTTTGCTGGGCAGGGACAATACGAGCAGTACTTC. It codes for CASSFAGQGQYEQYF. V gene TRBV28 combines with J gene TRBJ2-7; weak D call: TRBD1 (6 bases). V lost 3 bases and J lost 4, with 16 bases in between. CDR1 is MDHEN, CDR2 SYDVKM, per germline. The CDR3 sequence is 15 residues long. The full variable domain, completed using reference TRBV28 and TRBJ2-7, is DVKVTQSSRYLVKRTGEKVFLECVQDMDHENMFWYRQDPGLGLRLIYFSYDVKMKEKGDIPEGYSVSREKKERFSLILESASTNQTSMYLCASSFAGQGQYEQYFGPGTRLTVT.

This clone was found once. In DNA, the CDR3 is TGTGCCAGCAGTTACTCGTTTGGAAAGGGGGCAGATCTTAACGAGCAGTACTTC. Protein sequence: CASSYSFGKGADLNEQYF. The chain uses TRBV6-2 or TRBV6-3 and TRBJ2-7; 7 bases align to TRBD1. Trimming took 0 bases from V and 5 from J; bases not matched to a gene: 16. In germline, CDR1 is MNHEY, CDR2 SVGEGT. The CDR3 is made up of 18 amino acids.

This clone was seen a handful of times. The chain links TRBV29-1 to TRBJ1-2; 7 bases line up with TRBD1. Germline V lookup: CDR1 SQVTM, CDR2 ANQGSEA. With V trimmed by 7 bases and J by 4 bases, 15 bases remained unmatched. The CDR3 is 15 residues long. The CDR3 nucleotides are TGCAGCGCTCTCCTGACAGGGCTAGGAGGCTATGGCTACACCTTC. Translation gives CSALLTGLGGYGYTF. Supplemented by reference TRBV29-1 and TRBJ1-2, the full variable domain reads SAVISQKPSRDICQRGTSLTIQCQVDSQVTMMFWYRQQPGQSLTLIATANQGSEATYESGFVIDKFPISRPNLTFSTLTVSNMSPEDSSIYLCSALLTGLGGYGYTFGSGTRLTVV.

The rearrangement uses TRBV27 and TRBJ1-4; D might be TRBD1 (6 bases). CDR3 length equals 14 residues. Germline CDR1 is MNHEY and CDR2 is SMNVEV (reference sequence). Trimming shortened V by 2 bases and J by 5 bases, and 9 bases separated the two germline ends. The DNA of the CDR3 is TGTGCCAGCAGTTTAAGACAGGTGAATGAAAAACTGTTTTTT. It specifies CASSLRQVNEKLFF.

The V and J genes are TRBV10-3 and TRBJ1-2, with D possibly matching TRBD1 (6 bases). This CDR3 contains 13 residues. The V gene lost 6 bases and the J gene lost 5 bases, with 13 bases spanning the gap. The germline gives CDR1 ENHRY, CDR2 SYGVKD. DNA of the CDR3: TGTGCCATCAGCCTGGACAGATTGTATGGCTACACCTTC. This codes for CAISLDRLYGYTF.